Below are 32 T cell receptor beta chains sequenced from a single sample in a study of long-term antiretroviral therapy in people with HIV (dated by TCRdb to the early 2020s). The immunoSEQ hsTCRB v3.0 assay was used at survey level resolution for TRB variable region sequencing. In its TCRdb copy, this immuneACCESS table keeps in-frame sequences only and misses some clones. Where compared with another copy, unresolved V genes explain less than half of these, and the others have no known cause. Present in this sample are roughly 28,000 clones, around three quarters of which were seen just once. The biggest ten clones account for around 7.2% of the sample. Sample: unsorted PBMCs, taken 0.3 years after starting antiretroviral therapy. The origin of the receptors is a man between 40 and 49 years old with HIV.

The chain recombines TRBV7-8 with TRBJ2-7; D possibly matches TRBD1 or TRBD2 (5 bases each). From germline, CDR1 is SGHVS and CDR2 FQNEAQ. This CDR3 region has 14 residues. V was clipped by 6 bases and J by 3 bases, with 15 bases between them. The CDR3 sequence is CASSSWDGHYEQYF. The CDR3 nucleotides read TGTGCCAGCAGTTCCTGGGACGGTCACTACGAGCAGTACTTC.

V gene TRBV11-2 combines with J gene TRBJ2-3; 12 nucleotides align to TRBD2. The ends lost 3 bases at V and 3 bases at J; junction bases unmatched: 4. Germline V lookup: CDR1 SGHAT, CDR2 FQNNGV. The CDR3 consists of 16 residues. CDR3 sequence: CASSFRTSGTTDTQYF. DNA of the CDR3: TGTGCCAGCAGCTTCCGGACTAGCGGGACTACAGATACGCAGTATTTT.

This chain links TRBV7-9 with TRBJ2-1, with D possibly matching TRBD2 (5 bases). Germline V gives CDR1 SEHNR, CDR2 FQNEAQ (reference sequence). V lost 0 bases and J lost 12, with 9 bases in between. This CDR3 contains 12 residues. For the CDR3, the DNA is TGTGCCAGCAGCTTAGCAGATAGCGCGCAGTTCTTC. It yields the protein CASSLADSAQFF. Complete variable domain (other parts from reference TRBV7-9 and TRBJ2-1): DTGVSQNPRHKITKRGQNVTFRCDPISEHNRLYWYRQTLGQGPEFLTYFQNEAQLEKSRLLSDRFSAERPKGSFSTLEIQRTEQGDSAMYLCASSLADSAQFFGPGTRLTVL.

The chain is built from TRBV7-9 and TRBJ2-2; 9 bases are shared with TRBD1. V lost 1 base and J lost 0; bases outside the gene matches: 6. The CDR3 has 18 amino acids. Germline values: CDR1 SEHNR, CDR2 FQNEAQ (reference sequence). DNA of the CDR3: TGTGCCAGCAGCTTAGGGACTCGGACAGGGGCGAACACCGGGGAGCTGTTTTTT. Amino acids: CASSLGTRTGANTGELFF.

The V and J genes are TRBV27 and TRBJ2-1, with TRBD2 matching over 9 bases. Germline assignment: CDR1 MNHEY and CDR2 SMNVEV (reference sequence). V gave up 0 bases and J gave up 4 bases; unmatched junction bases: 10. The CDR3 totals 18 residues. For the CDR3, the DNA is TGTGCCAGCAGTTTATCATGGACTAGCGAGAAACATTACAATGAGCAGTTCTTC. Translating gives CASSLSWTSEKHYNEQFF.

The J gene is TRBJ1-5, the V gene TRBV7-2; a weak D match, TRBD1 (5 bases). The germline V gene has CDR1 SGHTA and CDR2 FQGNSA. The germline V and J ends were trimmed by 1 base and 7 bases, with 14 bases remaining between them. The length of the CDR3 is 15 residues. CDR3 protein: CASSLVSGRDQPQHF. The DNA of the CDR3 is TGTGCCAGCAGCTTAGTCTCAGGACGGGACCAGCCCCAGCATTTT.

The chain has TRBV7-2 and TRBJ1-3; TRBD1 matches at 7 bases. The CDR3 contains 15 residues. CDR1 SGHTA and CDR2 FQGNSA come from the germline V gene. The trim removed 2 bases at V and 3 bases at J, leaving 4 bases unmatched. CDR3 DNA sequence: TGTGCCAGCAGCTTACAGGGGGGAATTGGAAACACCATATATTTT. Protein product: CASSLQGGIGNTIYF.

The chain links TRBV2 to TRBJ2-7; perhaps TRBD1 as D (6 bases). The germline V gene has CDR1 SNHLY and CDR2 FYNNEI. This CDR3 contains 13 residues. Trimming left V 8 bases short and J 6 bases short, with 17 bases between. The CDR3 bases are TGTGCCAGCCGACCGAATACAGGGCGCGAGCAGTACTTC. Translating gives CASRPNTGREQYF.

The chain carries TRBV7-2 and TRBJ1-5, with 7 bases identical to TRBD1. The CDR3 is 15 residues long. The germline CDR1 and CDR2 sequences are SGHTA and FQGNSA. V dropped 5 bases and J dropped 1; count of bases not matched to a gene: 5. In nucleotides, the CDR3 is TGTGCCAGCAGCCAACAGGGGATGAGCAATCAGCCCCAGCATTTT. This sequence encodes CASSQQGMSNQPQHF.

This rearrangement joins TRBV18 to TRBJ2-7; D is undetermined. In germline, CDR1 is KGHSH, CDR2 LQKENI. This CDR3 region has 13 residues. With 6 bases removed from V and 3 bases from J, the gap between germline ends came to 12 bases. CDR3 amino acids: CASSPVTNYEQYF. CDR3 DNA: TGTGCCAGCTCGCCCGTTACAAACTACGAGCAGTACTTC.

There are a few counts of this clone. This chain uses TRBV9 with TRBJ1-6; the D gene is possibly TRBD1 (5 bases). V lost 3 bases, J lost 8 bases, and 6 bases lay in between. This CDR3 contains 12 residues. Germline lookup yields CDR1 SGDLS and CDR2 YYNGEE. CDR3 protein: CASSARDSPLHF. The CDR3 nucleotides are TGTGCCAGCAGCGCCAGGGATTCACCCCTCCACTTT.

This chain uses TRBV7-9 with TRBJ2-3; maybe TRBD1 (5 bases). This CDR3 is 13 amino acids long. V was pared by 2 bases and J by 5 bases, with 8 bases between. Germline V gene lookup returns CDR1 SEHNR and CDR2 FQNEAQ (reference sequence). The DNA of the CDR3 is TGTGCCAGCAGCTTATCCAGGGAAGATACGCAGTATTTT. Translation gives CASSLSREDTQYF. Drawing the rest from reference TRBV7-9 and TRBJ2-3, the complete variable domain is DTGVSQNPRHKITKRGQNVTFRCDPISEHNRLYWYRQTLGQGPEFLTYFQNEAQLEKSRLLSDRFSAERPKGSFSTLEIQRTEQGDSAMYLCASSLSREDTQYFGPGTRLTVL.

The rearrangement joins TRBV2 to TRBJ2-7; D remains ambiguous. V was clipped by 3 bases and J by 4 bases, with 16 bases between them. Germline V lookup: CDR1 SNHLY, CDR2 FYNNEI. This CDR3 has 15 residues. CDR3 sequence (DNA): TGTGCCAGCAGTGAGAGAGTAAGGCTTAGGTACGAGCAGTACTTC. Protein: CASSERVRLRYEQYF.

The J gene is TRBJ1-2, the V gene TRBV14; D unclear. The germline gives CDR1 SGHDN, CDR2 FVKESK. The germline V and J ends were trimmed by 1 base and 5 bases, with 8 bases remaining between them. This CDR3 is 13 amino acids long. CDR3 nucleotides: TGTGCCAGCAGCCAAGTCCGGGGTTATGGCTACACCTTC. Translating gives CASSQVRGYGYTF.

This clone was seen a single time. The rearrangement links TRBV5-1 to TRBJ1-1, with D possibly being TRBD1 (5 bases). The germline V gene encodes CDR1 SGHRS and CDR2 YFSETQ. V gave up 0 bases and J gave up 2 bases, with 14 bases separating them. The CDR3 is made up of 16 amino acids. CDR3 nucleotide sequence: TGCGCCAGCAGCTTGGTAGTCAGGACAACAAACACTGAAGCTTTCTTT. Its protein is CASSLVVRTTNTEAFF.

This clone appeared once. This chain links TRBV19 with TRBJ2-3; D unclear. V gave up 6 bases and J gave up 0 bases, with 10 bases separating them. The CDR3 consists of 14 residues. Germline V lookup: CDR1 LNHDA, CDR2 SQIVND (reference sequence). CDR3 sequence: CASSLSPSTDTQYF. In nucleotides, the CDR3 is TGTGCCAGTAGCCTCAGCCCTAGCACAGATACGCAGTATTTT. Full variable domain (missing parts from reference TRBV19 and TRBJ2-3): DGGITQSPKYLFRKEGQNVTLSCEQNLNHDAMYWYRQDPGQGLRLIYYSQIVNDFQKGDIAEGYSVSREKKESFPLTVTSAQKNPTAFYLCASSLSPSTDTQYFGPGTRLTVL.

Only a few counts were recorded for this clone. The chain couples TRBV19 to TRBJ2-7; TRBD1 matches 7 bases. CDR3 length equals 13 residues. V was clipped by 6 bases and J by 3 bases; unmatched bases: 5. CDR1 and CDR2 (germline): LNHDA, SQIVND (reference sequence). CDR3 nucleotide sequence: TGTGCCAGTAGCAGAGACAGGGACTACGAGCAGTACTTC. Amino acid sequence: CASSRDRDYEQYF.

J is TRBJ1-5 and V is TRBV27; TRBD1 might be the D (6 bases). V lost 8 bases and J 3 bases, leaving 14 bases between the germline ends. Germline CDR1 and CDR2: MNHEY and SMNVEV (reference sequence). The CDR3 runs to 14 residues. CDR3 protein: CASAPTGSNQPQHF. Here the CDR3 DNA reads TGTGCCAGCGCCCCGACAGGCTCCAATCAGCCCCAGCATTTT.

The chain joins TRBV10-3 to TRBJ2-7, with TRBD1 matching 8 bases. In germline, CDR1 is ENHRY, CDR2 SYGVKD. The J segment lost 0 bases and the V segment lost 8 bases, leaving 9 bases of the junction unmatched. The CDR3 loop spans 15 amino acids. This CDR3 is CAIGRTGPISYEQYF. The CDR3, as DNA: TGTGCCATCGGGCGGACAGGGCCCATCTCCTACGAGCAGTACTTC.

The chain employs TRBV4-1 and TRBJ1-5; weak D call: TRBD1 (5 bases). V dropped 2 bases and J dropped 7 bases, with 9 bases sitting between them. The germline V gene encodes CDR1 MGHRA and CDR2 YSYEKL. There are 13 residues in the CDR3. CDR3 sequence: CASSQQGYQPQHF. Here the CDR3 DNA reads TGCGCCAGCAGCCAACAGGGTTACCAGCCCCAGCATTTT.

This chain links TRBV21-1 with TRBJ1-4; TRBD1 reflects the table's D call only, with no check against the DNA. TRBV21-1 constitutes a pseudogene. This CDR3 region has 13 residues. For the CDR3, the DNA is TGTGCCAGCGCACAGGGGGCTTCGGAAAAACTGTTTTTT. Protein product: CASAQGASEKLFF.

The DNA for the CDR3 is TGTGCCATCAGTCCCGGAACTCTAGCGGGAGCGCAAGAGACCCAGTACTTC. It translates to CAISPGTLAGAQETQYF. The chain combines TRBV10-3 with TRBJ2-5; the match to TRBD2 covers 10 bases. Germline lookup yields CDR1 ENHRY and CDR2 SYGVKD. CDR3 length: 17 residues. V shed 5 bases and J 2 bases; nucleotides not matched to a gene: 11.

This chain uses TRBV11-2 with TRBJ2-1; the D gene could be TRBD1 or TRBD2 (5 bases each). Germline V CDR1 and CDR2: SGHAT, FQNNGV. V was trimmed by 5 bases and J by 2 bases, leaving 16 bases between them. This CDR3 spans 16 amino acids. The CDR3 loop is CASSPFRREPYNEQFF. The CDR3 region has the DNA TGTGCCAGCAGCCCGTTTCGCAGGGAGCCCTACAATGAGCAGTTCTTC.

The J gene is TRBJ2-7, the V gene TRBV28; maybe TRBD2 (5 bases). Trimming shortened V by 8 bases and J by 2 bases, and 13 bases separated the two germline ends. Germline CDR1 and CDR2: MDHEN and SYDVKM. The CDR3 covers 13 residues. Written as DNA, the CDR3 is TGTGCCAGCCGAATCGGACTCACCTACGAGCAGTACTTC. Its protein is CASRIGLTYEQYF.

This clone was counted once. The chain carries TRBV9 and TRBJ2-2; D not resolved. V lost 4 bases and J lost 0, with 7 bases in between. Germline V lookup: CDR1 SGDLS, CDR2 YYNGEE. The CDR3 totals 14 residues. The CDR3 region has the DNA TGTGCCAGCAGCTCCCAGTCGAACACCGGGGAGCTGTTTTTT. It yields the protein CASSSQSNTGELFF.

The rearrangement uses TRBV18 and TRBJ2-5; D uncertain. The CDR3 totals 12 residues. Deletions cut 3 bases from V and 2 bases from J, with 4 bases between. Per germline, CDR1 KGHSH and CDR2 LQKENI. CDR3 in DNA: TGTGCCAGCTCACCGAAACAAGAGACCCAGTACTTC. Its protein product is CASSPKQETQYF.

The chain is built from TRBV9 and TRBJ2-3, with 9 nucleotides matching TRBD1. V was clipped by 0 bases and J by 2 bases; unmatched bases: 1. CDR1 SGDLS and CDR2 YYNGEE come from the germline V gene. This CDR3 is 15 amino acids long. CDR3 residues: CASSVGTGVTDTQYF. In DNA form, the CDR3 reads TGTGCCAGCAGCGTAGGGACAGGGGTCACAGATACGCAGTATTTT.

The rearrangement uses TRBV7-9 and TRBJ2-3; D gene unclear. V lost 0 bases, J lost 7 bases, and 5 bases lay in between. The CDR3 sequence is 12 residues long. The germline CDR1 and CDR2 sequences are SEHNR and FQNEAQ (reference sequence). Here the CDR3 reads CASSLAGYTQYF. CDR3 bases: TGTGCCAGCAGCTTAGCCGGGTATACGCAGTATTTT.

V usage is TRBV11-2 and J usage is TRBJ2-1; 7 nucleotides align to TRBD2. The germline CDR1 and CDR2 sequences are SGHAT and FQNNGV. Losses at the gene ends were 2 bases for V and 4 bases for J; bases not matched to a gene: 5. CDR3 length: 15 residues. CDR3 region: CASSLSGVPYNEQFF. The DNA of the CDR3 is TGTGCCAGCAGCTTAAGCGGGGTACCTTACAATGAGCAGTTCTTC.

This chain uses TRBV5-1 with TRBJ2-2; weak D call: TRBD2 (6 bases). Germline V gene lookup returns CDR1 SGHRS and CDR2 YFSETQ. CDR3 length: 17 amino acids. V gave up 4 bases and J gave up 1 base, with 17 bases separating them. CDR3 protein: CASSRGRGTENTGELFF. CDR3 in DNA: TGCGCCAGCAGCCGGGGTCGCGGGACGGAGAACACCGGGGAGCTGTTTTTT. Full variable domain (missing parts from reference TRBV5-1 and TRBJ2-2): KAGVTQTPRYLIKTRGQQVTLSCSPISGHRSVSWYQQTPGQGLQFLFEYFSETQRNKGNFPGRFSGRQFSNSRSEMNVSTLELGDSALYLCASSRGRGTENTGELFFGEGSRLTVL.

The V and J genes are TRBV5-5 and TRBJ2-5, with 8 nucleotides matching TRBD1. CDR1 is SGHKS, CDR2 YYEKEE, per germline (reference sequence). J was trimmed by 4 bases and V by 2 bases; bases with no gene match: 4. The CDR3 contains 14 residues. CDR3 residues: CASSFGQGRETQYF. CDR3 DNA: TGTGCCAGCAGCTTCGGACAGGGACGAGAGACCCAGTACTTC.

V and J are TRBV2 and TRBJ2-1; TRBD1 agrees at 9 bases. The CDR3 loop spans 13 amino acids. V lost 11 bases and J lost 7; bases outside the gene matches: 9. Germline CDR1 reads SNHLY; CDR2 reads FYNNEI. The CDR3 coding sequence is TGTGCCGGAGCCGGGACAGGGTGGAATGAGCAGTTCTTC. This translates into CAGAGTGWNEQFF.